These T cell receptor beta chains were read from a single sample in a study of shared clonotypes between healthy human individuals. Generated by immunoSEQ multiplex PCR, the TCRdb table keeps only in-frame clones and is missing some. The sample includes roughly 2,000,000 clones, about 95% seen only once; the top ten take roughly 1%. Sequences were obtained from naive CD8+ T cells sorted from blood. The source is a man aged 18 to 29 in good health. CDR3s leave out the opening cysteine and the closing phenylalanine or tryptophan. A D gene is named only where the DNA matches it firmly.

cdr3_aa v_call d_call cdr3_length
ASSHLAGSTYEQY TRBV6-5 TRBD2 13
ASSPGGYGSYEQY TRBV21-1 - 13
ASSLDLRGGTGELF TRBV11-2 TRBD2 14
ASSLPGSELF TRBV18 - 10
ASSLTGLYNEQF TRBV28 - 12
ASSAGTGPMNTEAF TRBV10-1 TRBD1 14
ASRVYNSPLH TRBV2 - 10
ASSADTGPFSYEQY TRBV7-9 - 14
ASSQEDTDTQY TRBV4-3 - 11
ASSLVMQNQPQH TRBV5-5 - 12
ASTVGGLTNSPLH TRBV7-9 - 13
ASSMTGTSTDTQY TRBV19 - 13
ASSGVVSASPYEQY TRBV5-6 - 14
ASSYFEGGVQY TRBV6-5 TRBD2 11
ASSLGAGAMDEQF TRBV11-2 TRBD2 13
ASSFRGPPYEQY TRBV27 - 12
ASWTLQVNTEAF TRBV6-5 - 12
ASSKGTGGYTGELF TRBV21-1 - 14
ASSLSAGAAGELF TRBV27 - 13
ASSARTGGFDEQY TRBV19 TRBD1 13
ASSIDPHSEGLYGYT TRBV19 - 15
ASSPDRGPYEQY TRBV13 TRBD1 12